This T cell receptor (beta chain) appears in the sequencing data of a study of cytomegalovirus exposure and HLA in healthy donors (dated by TCRdb to about 2017). About the full investigation: An earlier analysis of fewer than 750 of the donors reported about 300 Gb of sequence data and 117 million unique TCR beta sequences obtained from around 190 million T cells. Roughly 300 gigabases of sequencing data and approximately 92 million unique TCR sequences made up an early release that covered over 550 HLA-typed donors. The genetic ancestry cluster associated with self-reported Caucasian donors included 65% to 90% of the roughly 400 genotyped donors. The study was designed to test whether signatures of past pathogen exposure could be identified by cataloging public T cell receptors. The study used immunosequencing to profile the T cell repertoires of around 600 subjects and linked those repertoires to cytomegalovirus serostatus. Along with the approximately 620-subject first cohort, a separate validation cohort of over a hundred different subjects was used. To predict cytomegalovirus infection status, the study combined high-throughput TCR immunosequencing, statistical association of individual TCRs with disease status, and machine learning. In a later analysis, previously published TCR beta repertoires from some 640 donors were re-analyzed and high-resolution HLA genotyping was added so that TCR occurrence patterns could be studied. The later analysis used no new phenotypic data to find candidate immune exposures, relying instead on TCR beta sequences and their occurrence across donors. An earlier analysis of 587 of the donors used high-throughput TCR beta sequencing to judge whether each TCR beta V gene segment behaved as functional or pseudogenic. Donor age, sex, ethnicity and CMV serostatus were collected together with the repertoire data. A later genetic analysis used genome-wide SNP genotypes for about three fifths of the 666 donors, treating that subset as a discovery cohort. Every repertoire in the discovery cohort had been generated on one and the same sequencing platform. Both class I and class II loci were covered by HLA typing, at four-digit resolution. The number of donors typed differed by locus, with roughly 629-640 for A, B, C, DRB1 and DQB1, 522 for DQA1, approximately 580 for DPA1, and around 450 for DPB1. About 5 DR-DQ haplotypes were handled as single units for association and clustering, since linkage in the cohort was strong. Across some 400 genotyped donors of the cohort, an average of roughly 200,000 unique TCR beta nucleotide sequences per donor were sequenced, and 15% to 20% of those sequences were non-productive.

From the cysteine up to the phenylalanine, the CDR3 has a length of 18 residues. Kept here is only the CDR3 DNA, which spans 54 bases and is read in frame from base 1. From a lookup of the germline V gene, CDR1 and CDR2 are ENHRY and SYGVKD. Trimming removed 6 bases from V and 1 base from J; the gene matches leave 15 bases unexplained. The cohort was made up of 500 to 800 healthy bone marrow donors. At the time of sampling, all cohort members were nominally healthy, though unrecorded immune exposures were likely present. The donor was CMV seropositive and belonged to the group of 250 to 300 seropositive cohort members. Every donor gave a peripheral blood sample, and the peripheral blood mononuclear cells from that sample were used for TCR beta sequencing. The Qiagen DNeasy Blood Extraction Kit was used to extract genomic DNA from the blood cell samples. General study outcomes and caveats: While some public TCRs were present in many individuals, most TCR sequences turned up only very rarely across donors. The 87-base-pair reads could not distinguish some IMGT-functional V segments, including TRBV6-2 and TRBV6-3, so those segments were excluded. In both the original and validation cohorts, the classifier was reported to diagnose cytomegalovirus status with high specificity and sensitivity. A cluster of highly shared sequence variants was judged likely to represent a technical artifact of the sequencing pipeline. In a later analysis, HLA-associated TCR beta chains showed more clonal expansion and lower generation probabilities than non-associated chains that were equally common. The only immune exposure information available for the cohort was CMV serostatus. In vitro tests confirmed that three of the cytomegalovirus-associated TCR beta chains recognize cytomegalovirus antigens. A later analysis reported that several top co-occurrence clusters appeared linked to parvovirus B19, influenza, CMV and Epstein-Barr virus. In a later genetic analysis, fewer N-insertions in productive TCRs were reported among donors in an Asian-associated ancestry cluster than the roughly 700-donor mean. According to a later analysis, most CMV-associated TCR beta chains appeared to be HLA-restricted, and the HLA associations seemed to be driven largely by CMV exposure. This cohort had only TCR beta chains sequenced, and the lack of alpha or paired-chain data limited which features could be detected. According to the authors, the approach could potentially be generalized to other disease states and immunological phenotypes. Linkage disequilibrium might explain the correlated functional status among segregating V segments, but an unknown experimental factor could not be excluded. A further reported finding was that TCR beta sequences accurately predicted the HLA-A and HLA-B alleles for most subjects in the first cohort. An association between a missense DCLRE1C variant and V-gene and J-gene trimming of TCR beta chains was found in a later genetic analysis and replicated in an independent cohort. A total of around 150 TCR beta chains were listed by the study as associated with cytomegalovirus. In an earlier analysis of approximately 590 of the donors, most TCR beta V segments appeared in productive rearrangements about 87% or about 30% of the time, broadly matching IMGT annotations. Specific HLA alleles were associated with over 15,000 TCR beta sequences at a false discovery rate of 0.05 in a later analysis. Because some donors lacked HLA typing at each locus, the association tests relied only on the typed subset. Sequencing depth was assumed to be roughly uniform across donors in the presence/absence analyses, though that assumption may not hold. In a later analysis, TCR association rates were found to vary across HLA loci, with the most associated TCRs seen for DRB1 alleles and the fewest for HLA-C alleles. Because counts were too low, some 17 rarely observed V segments, including chromosome 9 orphons, were left out of the earlier analysis of about 620 of the donors. Strong co-occurrence of HLA alleles, especially DR and DQ, made assigning TCR associations to individual alleles difficult.

This clone was detected only once. It lacks a known antigen. Within one base of it there is no much larger clone, and no base qualities were kept. The library was prepared using the immunoSEQ multiplex PCR assay. For the multiplex PCR, a mixture combining 60 forward primers for TCR Vbeta segments and 13 reverse primers for TCR Jbeta segments was used. Amplification of the CDR3 region of rearranged TCR beta genes was performed with a multiplex PCR assay on genomic DNA. Amplified TCR beta libraries were sequenced as 87-base-pair reads on the Illumina HiSeq System. The source study handled its data this way. A later analysis tallied 75 million to 85 million unique TCR beta chains across the 666 repertoires, and about 12 million of those chains were shared by two or more donors. Raw reads were error-corrected and collapsed into unique sequences by a nearest-neighbor algorithm in which closely related sequences were merged to remove PCR and sequencing errors. CDR3 sequences were aligned to IMGT reference sequences to assign V, D and J gene segments. For a sequence to be retained, at least a six-nucleotide match to both a V gene segment and a J gene segment was required. A rearrangement counted as productive if the CDR3 had no stop codons and remained in frame with V and J, and every other rearrangement counted as non-productive. Following IMGT convention, CDR3 was defined as the stretch from the second conserved V-encoded cysteine up to the conserved J-encoded phenylalanine. The earlier analysis of a few hundred of the donors excluded any sequence lacking an unambiguous match to a single V gene segment. In an earlier analysis of 587 of the donors, V segments were called functional above 56.7% productive rearrangements and were called segregating when the between-donor standard deviation exceeded 5%. To diagnose cytomegalovirus status from the catalog of TCR beta chain sequences, a statistical classification framework was built. In a later analysis, TCR nucleotide sequences were compared against IMGT/GENE-DB human TR gene sequences so that V and J genes could be assigned. A later analysis assigned CDR3 sequences and most-parsimonious VDJ recombination scenarios with the TCRdist pipeline. In a later analysis, each TCR beta chain was defined by its CDR3 amino acid sequence together with its V-gene family, and reads without a unique V-gene family were excluded. As a way to deal with suspected cross-contamination and a sequencing artifact, a later analysis dropped roughly 600 nucleotide sequences that were highly shared and had low generation probability. For each public chain, a later analysis derived a clonal expansion index from normalized ranks of inferred template counts within each repertoire. Generation probabilities in a later analysis came from a VDJ recombination model fitted to out-of-frame rearrangements, and those results were checked against IGoR. In a later analysis, hypergeometric tests were used to score TCR-TCR, TCR-HLA and TCR-CMV co-occurrence, with a repertoire-size bias correction applied to TCR pairs. To estimate false discovery rates, a later analysis permuted the HLA or CMV assignments 20 times. In a later analysis, co-occurring TCRs were grouped using DBSCAN, and TCRdist sequence similarity was added for clustering within HLA-allele-positive subsets. Repertoires with fewer than 30,000 or more than 120,000 public chains were left out of co-occurrence clustering, as were about five repertoires with anomalous nucleotide sharing. Imported from immuneACCESS, the table was reduced by TCRdb to in-frame sequences with V and J called. These copies leave out some clones; in studies compared against another copy, an unresolved V gene accounts for under half, and the cause of the remainder is not known. That table gives V, J and clone size, and the DNA gave D and trimming. Within this sample are some 140,000 clones, with around 82% of them counted one time only. The ten largest clones add up to roughly 5.3% of the sample.

The sequence joins TRBV10-3 to TRBJ2-3, with 8 junctional bases fitting TRBD2. The sequenced material came from PBMCs. The TCR sequence derives from a woman aged 40 to 50 in good health and CMV-seropositive. The CDR3 amino acid sequence is: CAIRGLVGAGAGTDTQYF. The nucleotides read TGTGCCATCAGGGGATTAGTTGGAGCGGGAGCCGGCACAGATACGCAGTATTTT.